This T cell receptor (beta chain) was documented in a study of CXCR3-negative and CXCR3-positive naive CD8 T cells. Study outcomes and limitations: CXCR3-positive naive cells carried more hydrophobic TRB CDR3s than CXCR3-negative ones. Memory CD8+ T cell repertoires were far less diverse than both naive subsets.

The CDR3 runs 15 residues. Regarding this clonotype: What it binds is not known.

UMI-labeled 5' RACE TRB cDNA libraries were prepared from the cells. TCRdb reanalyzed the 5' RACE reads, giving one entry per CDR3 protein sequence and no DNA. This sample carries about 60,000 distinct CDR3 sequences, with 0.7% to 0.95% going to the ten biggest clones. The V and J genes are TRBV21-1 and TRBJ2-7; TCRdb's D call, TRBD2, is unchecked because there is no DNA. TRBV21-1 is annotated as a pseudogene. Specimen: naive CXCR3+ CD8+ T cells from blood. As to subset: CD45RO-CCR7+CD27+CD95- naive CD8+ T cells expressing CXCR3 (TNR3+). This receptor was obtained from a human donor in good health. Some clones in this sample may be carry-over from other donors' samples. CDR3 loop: CASSKGGGGAYEQYF.